This TCR beta chain was sequenced for a study of control samples from healthy donors and cancer patients (dated by TCRdb to about 2020). Remarks on this clone: Its antigen specificity is not known. No per-base quality is available; no much larger clone lies one base away.

Library creation used the immunoSEQ multiplex PCR assay. In its TCRdb copy, this immuneACCESS table keeps in-frame sequences only and misses some clones. Where compared with another copy, unresolved V genes explain less than half of these, and the others have no known cause. Recorded for this sample are around 43,000 clones; more than 85% of them occurred a single time. The ten biggest clones cover around 3.6% of the sample. Trimming at the junction amounts to 1 base on V and 3 bases on J, and the germline ends lie 6 bases apart. The germline V gene (reference sequence) supplies CDR1 SEHNR and CDR2 FQNEAQ. CDR3 length: 13 amino acids, cysteine to phenylalanine. Just CDR3 DNA is preserved here, 39 bases in frame from base 1.

Sample: blood. The chain links TRBV7-9 with TRBJ1-1; no D gene can be assigned with confidence. The sequence was collected from a woman aged 50 to 60 in good health. CDR3 protein: CASSLEVYTEAFF. The DNA sequence reads TGTGCCAGCAGCTTAGAAGTGTACACTGAAGCTTTCTTT. Outside the CDR3, residues come from the reference TRBV7-9 and TRBJ1-1 proteins, so the full variable domain is: DTGVSQNPRHKITKRGQNVTFRCDPISEHNRLYWYRQTLGQGPEFLTYFQNEAQLEKSRLLSDRFSAERPKGSFSTLEIQRTEQGDSAMYLCASSLEVYTEAFFGQGTRLTVV.